This T cell receptor (beta chain) was observed in a study of identifying expanded T cells in peripheral blood. Study conclusions and caveats: Two-week clone count variance significantly increased as total template count grew. About 1.2 clones differed between technical replicates, versus about 17 and 20 over time.

During the collection period, no donor immune events like infections were recorded. Repertoires were generated with immunoSEQ multiplex PCR, while TCRdb's copy carries only in-frame clones and drops some. This sample yields some 78,000 clones, of which more than 75% are seen a single time; over 15% belongs to the top ten. As for this clone: Its antigen remains unidentified.

The V and J ends lost 5 bases and 13 bases respectively, with 20 bases between them. Germline-derived CDR1 and CDR2 are MDHEN and SYDVKM. The CDR3 sequence is 14 residues long. The source material was blood. This rearrangement joins TRBV28 to TRBJ1-4; the D gene is possibly TRBD1 (5 bases). The TCR originated in a person aged 18 to 70 in good health. Written as DNA, the CDR3 is TGTGCCAGCAGTACCTCCGGGACCGGGTGGTTACTGTTTTTT. This gives the protein CASSTSGTGWLLFF.